The 8 T cell receptor beta chains below all came from one sample that was sequenced in a study of blood T cells in healthy people across ages. The authors ran a second PCR of roughly 7 to 11 cycles using a sample-barcoded 5' primer and a J-beta primer mix. MiXCR, applied by TCRdb to the 5' RACE reads, yields one record per CDR3 protein. The sample records some 1.6 million distinct CDR3 sequences, roughly 32% being singletons. Sequencing was performed on blood. These receptors were taken from a woman younger than 45 in good health.

This clonotype was recorded a few times. The chain employs TRBV5-1 and TRBJ1-2, with TRBD1 as a possible D gene (5 bases). The CDR3 is made up of 15 amino acids. Trimming took 4 bases from V and 8 from J, leaving 21 bases between them. The germline gives CDR1 SGHRS, CDR2 YFSETQ. CDR3 region: CASSPPGPNSSGYTF. The CDR3 nucleotides read TGCGCCAGCAGCCCCCCGGGACCAAATTCATCGGGCTACACCTTC. Combining the CDR3 with reference TRBV5-1 and TRBJ1-2 gives the whole variable domain KAGVTQTPRYLIKTRGQQVTLSCSPISGHRSVSWYQQTPGQGLQFLFEYFSETQRNKGNFPGRFSGRQFSNSRSEMNVSTLELGDSALYLCASSPPGPNSSGYTFGSGTRLTVV.

J is TRBJ1-1 and V is TRBV3-1, with unresolved D. CDR3 size: 14 residues. V lost 8 bases and J 1 base, leaving 14 bases between the germline ends. Germline lookup yields CDR1 LGHDT and CDR2 YNNKEL (reference sequence). CDR3 bases: TGTGCCAGCTGCCGAGGCGTGACGAACACTGAAGCTTTCTTT. This gives the protein CASCRGVTNTEAFF. Drawing the rest from reference TRBV3-1 and TRBJ1-1, the complete variable domain is DTAVSQTPKYLVTQMGNDKSIKCEQNLGHDTMYWYKQDSKKFLKIMFSYNNKELIINETVPNRFSPKSPDKAHLNLHINSLELGDSAVYFCASCRGVTNTEAFFGQGTRLTVV.

This clonotype was picked up a small number of times. The chain's CDR3 is CSARDPGLATGDTQYF. The CDR3 DNA follows: TGCAGTGCTAGGGATCCGGGACTAGCAACGGGAGATACGCAGTATTTT. The rearrangement links TRBV20-1 to TRBJ2-3, with TRBD2 matching 9 bases. This CDR3 is 16 amino acids long. V lost 3 bases and J lost 5; bases outside the gene matches: 12. CDR1 is DFQATT and CDR2 is SNEGSKA in the germline V gene (reference sequence).

This clonotype was seen a handful of times. The chain recombines TRBV7-3 with TRBJ2-7; either TRBD1 or TRBD2 may fit D (5 bases each). CDR1 and CDR2 from the germline V gene are SGHTA and FQGTGA. The length of the CDR3 is 15 residues. The V and J ends lost 5 bases and 1 base respectively, with 15 bases between them. CDR3 in amino acids: CASSPGRGVSYEQYF. CDR3 coding DNA: TGTGCCAGCAGCCCTGGTAGGGGAGTATCCTACGAGCAGTACTTC.

In its sample, this clonotype was seen many times. V is TRBV7-2 and J is TRBJ2-5; D is possibly TRBD1 (6 bases). The V and J ends lost 5 bases and 5 bases respectively, with 15 bases between them. Germline CDR1 and CDR2: SGHTA and FQGNSA. CDR3 size: 14 residues. The CDR3 DNA reads as TGTGCCAGCAGCCCAGGGGCAGGGAGCGAGACCCAGTACTTC. It codes for CASSPGAGSETQYF.

Worth noting for this clonotype: Germline is not matched at one junction end, which may reflect a read error. The genes are TRBV29-1 and TRBJ1-1; 7 positions agree with TRBD1. The CDR3 loop spans 16 amino acids. The germline CDR1 and CDR2 sequences are SQVTM and ANQGSEA. The chain's CDR3 is CSVAETGTFLNTGAFF. The CDR3 nucleotides are TGCAGCGTTGCTGAGACAGGGACATTTTTGAACACTGGAGCTTTCTTT.

The gene calls are TRBV12-3 or TRBV12-4 and TRBJ2-7, with TRBD1 matching 9 bases. CDR3 length equals 15 residues. With V trimmed by 6 bases and J by 4 bases, 10 bases remained unmatched. In DNA form, the CDR3 reads TGTGCCAGCAGCCACAGGGGGCAAACTCCATACGAGCAGTACTTC. Translated: CASSHRGQTPYEQYF.

This rearrangement joins TRBV5-1 to TRBJ2-7; 7 nucleotides agree with TRBD1. CDR3 size: 15 residues. V lost 3 bases to trimming and J lost 2 bases; unmatched junction nucleotides: 8. Germline V CDR1 and CDR2: SGHRS, YFSETQ. The chain's CDR3 is CASSSRPGQAYEQYF. CDR3 coding DNA: TGCGCCAGCAGCTCACGCCCTGGACAGGCCTACGAGCAGTACTTC.